Reported below is one TCR beta chain. The CDR3 extends over 16 amino acids. Germline CDR1 and CDR2: SGHTA and FQGNSA. The V and J ends lost 1 base and 5 bases, in that order; junction bases with no gene match: 4. This sample was included in a study of control samples from healthy donors and cancer patients. Produced via immunoSEQ multiplex PCR; TCRdb's table is partial and in-frame only. Here the sample spans around 25,000 clones, under 95% being singletons. This TCR derives from a man aged 50 to 59 with lung cancer. Material: PBMCs. The chain recombines TRBV7-2 with TRBJ2-5, with TRBD2 matching over 13 bases. This CDR3 reads CASSLGTSGGWETQYF. CDR3 in DNA: TGTGCCAGCAGCTTAGGGACTAGCGGGGGCTGGGAGACCCAGTACTTC.